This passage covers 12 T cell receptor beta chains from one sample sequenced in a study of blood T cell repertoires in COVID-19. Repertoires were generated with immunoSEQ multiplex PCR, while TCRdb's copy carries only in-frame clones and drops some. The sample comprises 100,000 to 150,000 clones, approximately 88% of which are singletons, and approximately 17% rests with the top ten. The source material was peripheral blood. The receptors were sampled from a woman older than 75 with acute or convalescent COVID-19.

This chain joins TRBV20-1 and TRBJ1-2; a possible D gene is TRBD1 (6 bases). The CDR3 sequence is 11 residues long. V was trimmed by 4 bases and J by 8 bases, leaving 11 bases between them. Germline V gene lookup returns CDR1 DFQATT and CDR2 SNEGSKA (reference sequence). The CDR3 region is CSATQGEGYTF. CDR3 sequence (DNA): TGCAGTGCTACACAGGGAGAAGGCTACACCTTC.

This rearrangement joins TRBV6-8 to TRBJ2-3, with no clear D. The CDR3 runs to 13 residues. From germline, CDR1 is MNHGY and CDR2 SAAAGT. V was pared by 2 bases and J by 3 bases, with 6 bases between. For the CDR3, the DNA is TGTGCCAGCAGTTACGCGTCAACAGATACGCAGTATTTT. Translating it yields CASSYASTDTQYF.

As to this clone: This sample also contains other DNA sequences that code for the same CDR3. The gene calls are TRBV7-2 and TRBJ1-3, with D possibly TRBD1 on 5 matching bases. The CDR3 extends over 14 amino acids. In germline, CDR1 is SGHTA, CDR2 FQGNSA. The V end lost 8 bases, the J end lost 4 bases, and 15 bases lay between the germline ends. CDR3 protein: CASSPAGGGNTIYF. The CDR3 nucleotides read TGTGCCAGCTCCCCCGCGGGGGGAGGAAACACCATATATTTT.

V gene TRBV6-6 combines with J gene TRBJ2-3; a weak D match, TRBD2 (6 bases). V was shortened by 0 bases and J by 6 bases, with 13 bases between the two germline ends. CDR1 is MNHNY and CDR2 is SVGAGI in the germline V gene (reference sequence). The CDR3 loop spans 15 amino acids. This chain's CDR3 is CASSYSVSGLDTQYF. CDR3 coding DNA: TGTGCCAGCAGTTACTCGGTGAGCGGGCTCGATACGCAGTATTTT.

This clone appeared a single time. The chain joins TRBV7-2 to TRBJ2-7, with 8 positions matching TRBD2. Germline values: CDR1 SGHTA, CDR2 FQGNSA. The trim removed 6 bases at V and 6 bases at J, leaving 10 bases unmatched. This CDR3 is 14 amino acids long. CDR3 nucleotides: TGTGCCAGCAGTCCGGGGAGCGGGAGCCGCGAGCAGTACTTC. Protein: CASSPGSGSREQYF.

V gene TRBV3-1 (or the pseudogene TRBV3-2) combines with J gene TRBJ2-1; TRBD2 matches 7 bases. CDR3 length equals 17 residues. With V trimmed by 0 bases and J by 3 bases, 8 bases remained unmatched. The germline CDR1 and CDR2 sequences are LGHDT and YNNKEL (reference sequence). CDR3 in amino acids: CASSQEIGDYLYNEQFF. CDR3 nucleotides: TGTGCCAGCAGCCAAGAAATAGGGGACTACCTCTACAATGAGCAGTTCTTC.

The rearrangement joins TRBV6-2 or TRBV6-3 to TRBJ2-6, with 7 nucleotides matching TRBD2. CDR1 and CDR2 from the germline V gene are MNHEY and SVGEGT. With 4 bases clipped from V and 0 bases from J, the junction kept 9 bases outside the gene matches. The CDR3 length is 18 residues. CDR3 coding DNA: TGTGCCAGCAGTTCCCATGAGGGGAGGGCCTCTGGGGCCAACGTCCTGACTTTC. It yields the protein CASSSHEGRASGANVLTF.

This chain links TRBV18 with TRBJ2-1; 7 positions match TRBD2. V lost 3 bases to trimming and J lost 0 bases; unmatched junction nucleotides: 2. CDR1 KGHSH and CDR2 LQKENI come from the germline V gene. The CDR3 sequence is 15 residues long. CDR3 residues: CASSPGGSSYNEQFF. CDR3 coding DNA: TGTGCCAGCTCACCTGGCGGGAGCTCCTACAATGAGCAGTTCTTC.

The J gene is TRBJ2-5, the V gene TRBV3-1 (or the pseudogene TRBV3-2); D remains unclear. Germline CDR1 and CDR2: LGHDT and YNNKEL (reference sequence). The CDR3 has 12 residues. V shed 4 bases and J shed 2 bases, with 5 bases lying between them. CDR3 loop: CASSPPQETQYF. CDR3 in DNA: TGTGCCAGCAGCCCCCCGCAAGAGACCCAGTACTTC.

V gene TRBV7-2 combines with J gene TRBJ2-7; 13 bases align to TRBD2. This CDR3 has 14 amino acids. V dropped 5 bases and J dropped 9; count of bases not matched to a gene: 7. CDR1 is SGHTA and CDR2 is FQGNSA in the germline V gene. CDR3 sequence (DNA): TGTGCCAGCAGCACCGGGACTAGCGGGACGGCGCAGTACTTC. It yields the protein CASSTGTSGTAQYF.

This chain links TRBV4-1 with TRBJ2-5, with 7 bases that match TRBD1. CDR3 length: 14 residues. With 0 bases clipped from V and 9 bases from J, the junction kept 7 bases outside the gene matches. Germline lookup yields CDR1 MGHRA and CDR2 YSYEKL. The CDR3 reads CASSQDRQGRAQYF. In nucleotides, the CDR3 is TGCGCCAGCAGCCAAGATAGACAGGGTCGAGCCCAGTACTTC.

CDR3 sequence (DNA): TGTGCCAGCTCACCCGGGACATTAAGCGAAAAACTGTTTTTT. It encodes CASSPGTLSEKLFF. The V call is TRBV18, the J call TRBJ1-4, with D perhaps matching TRBD1 (6 bases). Trimming shortened V by 3 bases and J by 8 bases, and 13 bases separated the two germline ends. There are 14 residues in the CDR3. CDR1 KGHSH and CDR2 LQKENI come from the germline V gene.